The 20 T cell receptor beta chains presented below share a single source sample, sequenced in a study of T cell responses to AZD1222 COVID-19 vaccine. Clones were read by immunoSEQ multiplex PCR, and TCRdb kept only the in-frame ones, dropping some. The sample has 120,000 or so clones; about 89% are singletons. Sequenced material: peripheral blood, taken on day 0 of AZD1222 vaccination. The origin of the receptors is an adult in good health.

Concerning this clone itself: Other DNA sequences of this sample code for an identical CDR3. The V and J genes are TRBV6-5 and TRBJ2-7; the D gene is possibly TRBD1 (6 bases). Trimming stripped 6 bases from V and 2 bases from J, with 11 bases between. Germline CDR1 and CDR2: MNHEY and SVGAGI. The CDR3 spans 13 residues. CDR3 coding DNA: TGTGCCAGCAGGGGCCCAGGGGCCTACGAGCAGTACTTC. Amino acids: CASRGPGAYEQYF.

The chain carries TRBV7-9 and TRBJ1-6; 8 bases are shared with TRBD1. V shed 5 bases, J shed 5 bases, and the junction held 8 bases outside the gene matches. The CDR3 is made up of 16 amino acids. Germline V gives CDR1 SEHNR, CDR2 FQNEAQ (reference sequence). The CDR3 protein is CASSPFGQGDNSPLHF. In DNA form, the CDR3 reads TGTGCCAGCAGCCCCTTCGGACAGGGAGATAATTCACCCCTCCACTTT.

The chain combines TRBV19 with TRBJ2-7, with 9 bases fitting TRBD2. The V and J ends lost 6 bases and 4 bases, in that order; junction bases with no gene match: 13. This CDR3 contains 16 residues. Germline lookup yields CDR1 LNHDA and CDR2 SQIVND (reference sequence). CDR3 sequence: CASRTIGCGRGYEQYF. As DNA, the CDR3 is TGTGCCAGTAGGACCATAGGGTGCGGGAGGGGATACGAGCAGTACTTC.

The chain joins TRBV7-2 to TRBJ1-6; D call uncertain. From germline, CDR1 is SGHTA and CDR2 FQGNSA. This CDR3 has 12 amino acids. Trimming left V 3 bases short and J 9 bases short, with 6 bases between. The DNA of the CDR3 is TGTGCCAGCAGCTTCGTGGGTTCACCCCTCCACTTT. Its translation is CASSFVGSPLHF.

The chain employs TRBV5-4 and TRBJ1-1; the D gene is possibly TRBD1 (5 bases). CDR3 length: 14 residues. Germline V gene lookup returns CDR1 SGHNT and CDR2 YYREEE (reference sequence). Trimming shortened V by 0 bases and J by 3 bases, and 9 bases separated the two germline ends. The DNA of the CDR3 is TGTGCCAGCAGCTTGGGGTTGGGGGACACTGAAGCTTTCTTT. Protein product: CASSLGLGDTEAFF. The full variable domain, completed using reference TRBV5-4 and TRBJ1-1, is ETGVTQSPTHLIKTRGQQVTLRCSSQSGHNTVSWYQQALGQGPQFIFQYYREEENGRGNFPPRFSGLQFPNYSSELNVNALELDDSALYLCASSLGLGDTEAFFGQGTRLTVV.

CDR3 in DNA: TGTGCCAGCAGCTTAGCGGGATCAGAGACCCAGTACTTC. Protein product: CASSLAGSETQYF. V is TRBV11-3 and J is TRBJ2-5, with D perhaps matching TRBD2 (5 bases). The CDR3 is 13 residues long. With 1 base removed from V and 4 bases from J, the gap between germline ends came to 7 bases. Per germline, CDR1 SGHNT and CDR2 YENEEA.

The chain joins TRBV20-1 to TRBJ1-1; 8 bases are shared with TRBD1. CDR3 length: 11 residues. Germline CDR1 and CDR2: DFQATT and SNEGSKA (reference sequence). As DNA, the CDR3 is TGCCAAGGACAGGGGAACACTGAAGCTTTCTTT. It translates to CQGQGNTEAFF.

The rearrangement joins TRBV6-5 to TRBJ1-3; D not certain. The CDR3 is 13 amino acids. V lost 7 bases and J lost 4, with 11 bases in between. Per the germline V gene, CDR1 is MNHEY and CDR2 is SVGAGI. Written as DNA, the CDR3 is TGTGCCAGCACCTTCACGCGGGGAAACACCATATATTTT. Translating gives CASTFTRGNTIYF.

The chain has TRBV6-1 and TRBJ1-2; TRBD1 might be the D (5 bases). Trimming removed 1 base from V and 5 bases from J, with 14 bases in between. Germline CDR1 MNHNS, CDR2 SASEGT. The CDR3 contains 15 residues. The CDR3 is CASSEGTRGLYGYTF. DNA of the CDR3: TGTGCCAGCAGTGAAGGGACACGAGGATTGTATGGCTACACCTTC.

The rearrangement uses TRBV19 and TRBJ1-5, with a tentative D call TRBD1 (5 bases). Germline-derived CDR1 and CDR2 are LNHDA and SQIVND (reference sequence). The CDR3 spans 16 residues. Trimming stripped 3 bases from V and 5 bases from J, with 17 bases between. The CDR3 DNA follows: TGTGCCAGTAGTATCCCGGTGACAGCGAATGATCAGCCCCAGCATTTT. This sequence encodes CASSIPVTANDQPQHF.

The chain combines TRBV3-1 (or the pseudogene TRBV3-2) with TRBJ1-3; D unclear. V lost 4 bases to trimming and J lost 0 bases, with 7 bases between them. The CDR3 contains 14 residues. Germline V gives CDR1 LGHDT, CDR2 YNNKEL (reference sequence). This CDR3 is CASSPSTSGNTIYF. The CDR3 DNA sequence: TGTGCCAGCAGCCCCTCGACCTCTGGAAACACCATATATTTT.

The genes are TRBV28 and TRBJ2-5; 14 bases agree with TRBD2. V trimming: 3 bases; J trimming: 5 bases; junction bases outside the gene matches: 5. The CDR3 runs 16 residues. Germline lookup yields CDR1 MDHEN and CDR2 SYDVKM. CDR3 nucleotide sequence: TGTGCCAGCAGTTTTGGACTAGCGGGAGGAGGGGAGACCCAGTACTTC. It is translated as CASSFGLAGGGETQYF.

The CDR3 is CASTLAGGGELFF. In DNA form, the CDR3 reads TGTGCCAGCACCCTAGCGGGAGGCGGGGAGCTGTTTTTT. V gene TRBV9 combines with J gene TRBJ2-2; TRBD2 aligns across 11 bases. The V and J ends lost 6 bases and 7 bases, in that order; junction bases with no gene match: 2. The CDR3 is 13 residues long. Germline loops: CDR1 SGDLS, CDR2 YYNGEE. Looking up the rest from reference TRBV9 and TRBJ2-2 gives the full variable domain: DSGVTQTPKHLITATGQRVTLRCSPRSGDLSVYWYQQSLDQGLQFLIQYYNGEERAKGNILERFSAQQFPDLHSELNLSSLELGDSALYFCASTLAGGGELFFGEGSRLTVL.

The chain combines TRBV25-1 with TRBJ2-3, with D uncertain. Germline assignment: CDR1 MGHDK and CDR2 SYGVNS. The V gene lost 0 bases and the J gene lost 2 bases, with 3 bases spanning the gap. CDR3 length: 13 residues. Written as DNA, the CDR3 is TGTGCCAGCAGTGAATACAACACAGATACGCAGTATTTT. Amino acid sequence: CASSEYNTDTQYF. Based on the CDR3 plus reference TRBV25-1 and TRBJ2-3, the full variable domain is EADIYQTPRYLVIGTGKKITLECSQTMGHDKMYWYQQDPGMELHLIHYSYGVNSTEKGDLSSESTVSRIRTEHFPLTLESARPSHTSQYLCASSEYNTDTQYFGPGTRLTVL.

CDR3 amino acids: CASSLVLADTGELFF. The CDR3 nucleotides read TGCGCCAGCAGCTTGGTACTAGCGGACACCGGGGAGCTGTTTTTT. This chain connects TRBV5-1 to TRBJ2-2; 8 nucleotides match TRBD2. Germline CDR1 and CDR2: SGHRS and YFSETQ. Trimming at V came to 0 bases and at J to 3 bases, leaving 1 base not matched to a gene. The CDR3 extends over 15 amino acids.

This chain joins TRBV6-5 and TRBJ2-5; D remains unclear. Germline loops: CDR1 MNHEY, CDR2 SVGAGI. Trimming cost V 0 bases and J 5 bases, with 10 bases left between them. The CDR3 is 14 amino acids. DNA for the CDR3: TGTGCCAGCAGTTACTCGAGAGTAGGGGAGACCCAGTACTTC. As protein: CASSYSRVGETQYF.

J is TRBJ1-1 and V is TRBV7-3; tentatively, D is TRBD1 (6 bases). Germline CDR1 is SGHTA and CDR2 is FQGTGA. This CDR3 comprises 13 residues. The V and J ends lost 6 bases and 5 bases respectively, with 13 bases between them. The CDR3 loop is CASRQGESTEAFF. CDR3 sequence (DNA): TGTGCCAGCAGACAGGGCGAATCGACTGAAGCTTTCTTT.

The V and J genes are TRBV5-1 and TRBJ2-3, with 14 bases matching TRBD2. From germline, CDR1 is SGHRS and CDR2 YFSETQ. Trimming cost V 6 bases and J 4 bases; bases outside gene matches: 4. This CDR3 spans 15 amino acids. In DNA form, the CDR3 reads TGCGCCAGCAAGACTAGCGGGGGGGCATCAGATACGCAGTATTTT. Residues: CASKTSGGASDTQYF.

The chain joins TRBV15 to TRBJ2-1; 8 bases line up with TRBD1. In germline, CDR1 is LNHNV, CDR2 YYDKDF (reference sequence). Unmatched junction bases numbered 6, after V lost 1 base and J lost 7 bases. The CDR3 length is 15 residues. Here the CDR3 reads CATSRGGTGENEQFF. The CDR3 nucleotides read TGTGCCACCAGCAGAGGGGGGACAGGAGAAAATGAGCAGTTCTTC. Looking up the rest from reference TRBV15 and TRBJ2-1 gives the full variable domain: DAMVIQNPRYQVTQFGKPVTLSCSQTLNHNVMYWYQQKSSQAPKLLFHYYDKDFNNEADTPDNFQSRRPNTSFCFLDIRSPGLGDTAMYLCATSRGGTGENEQFFGPGTRLTVL.

This chain joins TRBV7-6 and TRBJ2-3; D might be TRBD2 (6 bases). CDR3 length equals 16 residues. V was clipped by 5 bases and J by 0 bases, with 15 bases between them. Germline loops: CDR1 SGHVS, CDR2 FNYEAQ. The CDR3 protein is CASSQLARGSTDTQYF. For the CDR3, the DNA is TGTGCCAGCAGCCAACTAGCCCGGGGTAGCACAGATACGCAGTATTTT. The full variable domain, in which reference TRBV7-6 and TRBJ2-3 provide the parts outside the CDR3, is GAGVSQSPRYKVTKRGQDVALRCDPISGHVSLYWYRQALGQGPEFLTYFNYEAQQDKSGLPNDRFSAERPEGSISTLTIQRTEQRDSAMYRCASSQLARGSTDTQYFGPGTRLTVL.